This entry concerns a single TCR beta chain. Its cognate antigen is unknown. This record comes from a study of OX40 agonist ivuxolimab in advanced cancers. Study details: As their treatment, patients were administered ivuxolimab, an agonistic anti-OX40 (CD134) antibody. Cancers in dose escalation were hepatocellular, melanoma, renal cell and head and neck. Study-wide findings and caveats: Clonal expansion among partial responders at 0.1-3.0 mg/kg ranked near the lowest.

Data came from immunoSEQ multiplex PCR; TCRdb stores just in-frame clones and leaves some out. The table lists over 20,000 clones, 84% of them singletons, with about 15% in the top ten. The sequence was collected from an adult with an advanced solid tumor such as melanoma, head and neck, liver or kidney cancer. The specimen comprised CD4+ or CD8+ T cells sorted from blood, sampled in a trial of the OX40 agonist ivuxolimab.

CDR3 region: CASSPGQGSGEQYF. The CDR3 DNA is TGTGCCAGCAGCCCCGGACAGGGTAGCGGCGAGCAGTACTTC. The chain links TRBV13 to TRBJ2-7; 8 nucleotides line up with TRBD1. Germline lookup yields CDR1 PRHDT and CDR2 FYEKMQ (reference sequence). The CDR3 loop spans 14 amino acids. The J segment lost 6 bases and the V segment lost 5 bases, leaving 9 bases of the junction unmatched.